This T cell receptor (beta chain) is drawn from a study of blood T cell repertoires in COVID-19. Background on the study: Some COVID-19 samples were acute and others convalescent; all came from the United States, Italy and Spain.

In the authors' workflow: Estimates of nucleated cell counts were drawn from the amplification of reference gene primers. Method: immunoSEQ multiplex PCR; TCRdb's copy keeps in-frame clones and lacks some. The V and J calls and clone size come from that table; D and trimming were worked out from the DNA. The sample lists fewer than 350,000 clones; 81% were seen once. The source is a woman aged 60-75 years with active or convalescent COVID-19. Sequencing was carried out using peripheral blood.

The DNA of the CDR3 is TGTGCCAGCAGTGAGGCTGACAGGGGCGATAGCAATCAGCCCCAGCATTTT. This codes for CASSEADRGDSNQPQHF. The chain employs TRBV6-1 and TRBJ1-5, with 8 bases that match TRBD1. Germline CDR1 and CDR2: MNHNS and SASEGT. V was pared by 3 bases and J by 0 bases, with 7 bases of the junction left unmatched. The CDR3 loop spans 17 amino acids.